Following are 16 T cell receptor beta chains from one sample sequenced in a study of T cells after yellow fever vaccination. TCRdb re-derived calls from the 5' RACE reads in MiXCR, one entry per CDR3 protein. The table shows around 250,000 distinct CDR3 sequences, with about 7% occurring only once. Sample: CD4+ T cells sorted from PBMCs, taken 15 days after the yellow fever booster vaccination. The receptors were sampled from a man aged 30-40 years who received the YFV17D yellow fever vaccine.

This clonotype was found a few times. CDR3 in DNA: TGTGCCAGCAGTTCGCCTCACTACGAGCAGTACTTC. Protein: CASSSPHYEQYF. The gene calls are TRBV3-1 and TRBJ2-7; D gene uncertain. The germline V gene has CDR1 LGHDT and CDR2 YNNKEL (reference sequence). V dropped 6 bases and J dropped 3 bases, with 9 bases sitting between them. The CDR3 covers 12 residues.

The chain carries TRBV9 and TRBJ2-1, with 8 bases identical to TRBD2. The ends lost 0 bases at V and 4 bases at J; junction bases unmatched: 12. This CDR3 is 18 amino acids long. Germline values: CDR1 SGDLS, CDR2 YYNGEE. As DNA, the CDR3 is TGTGCCAGCAGCGTAGCCTCCAGGGCTAGCGGGTTATACAATGAGCAGTTCTTC. Its protein product is CASSVASRASGLYNEQFF.

Only a few counts were recorded for this clonotype. This sequence joins TRBV5-1 and TRBJ2-1; TRBD1 matches 10 bases. CDR3 length: 13 amino acids. Germline loops: CDR1 SGHRS, CDR2 YFSETQ. V lost 7 bases to trimming and J lost 8 bases; unmatched junction nucleotides: 6. CDR3 nucleotides: TGCGCCAGCGCGGGACAGGGGTCCCATGAGCAGTTCTTC. Translated: CASAGQGSHEQFF.

The table lists this clonotype with many counts. The chain's CDR3 is CSVGGRQDPTQYF. DNA for the CDR3: TGCAGCGTCGGGGGCCGGCAGGATCCGACCCAGTACTTC. The chain carries TRBV29-1 and TRBJ2-5; D is perhaps TRBD1 or TRBD2 (6 bases each). Germline V gene lookup returns CDR1 SQVTM and CDR2 ANQGSEA. The CDR3 loop spans 13 amino acids. The V end was cut by 6 bases, the J end by 7 bases, with 18 bases between.

J is TRBJ2-3 and V is TRBV10-3; no firm D call. V was pared by 6 bases and J by 2 bases, with 9 bases between. Germline CDR1 reads ENHRY; CDR2 reads SYGVKD. CDR3 length equals 13 residues. Here the CDR3 DNA reads TGTGCCATCAGGCCGGGTGCCACAGATACGCAGTATTTT. This sequence encodes CAIRPGATDTQYF.

This clonotype was detected only a few times. The gene calls are TRBV24-1 and TRBJ2-1; D not certain. The V gene's germline CDR1 is KGHDR and CDR2 SFDVKD. The ends were cut back, 2 bases at V and 6 bases at J, with 4 bases in the middle. The CDR3 is made up of 12 amino acids. DNA for the CDR3: TGTGCCACCAGTGATTATCCCAATGAGCAGTTCTTC. It yields the protein CATSDYPNEQFF.

This clonotype was observed at least ten times. The V gene is TRBV30, the J gene TRBJ1-2; 9 nucleotides line up with TRBD1. Germline V gene lookup returns CDR1 GTSNPN and CDR2 SVGIG (reference sequence). Trimming at V came to 3 bases and at J to 6 bases, leaving 8 bases not matched to a gene. The CDR3 is 14 residues long. CDR3 sequence reads: CAWSPTGGRHGYTF. The DNA of the CDR3 is TGTGCCTGGAGCCCGACAGGGGGGCGTCATGGCTACACCTTC.

This rearrangement joins TRBV6-5 to TRBJ1-5; the D gene is possibly TRBD1 (6 bases). V shed 6 bases and J shed 2 bases, with 14 bases lying between them. The V gene's germline CDR1 is MNHEY and CDR2 SVGAGI. CDR3 length: 15 residues. The DNA for the CDR3 is TGTGCCAGCAGACCTACAGGGAATGGCAATCAGCCCCAGCATTTT. This codes for CASRPTGNGNQPQHF.

This clonotype appeared a few times. The chain has TRBV7-9 and TRBJ1-1; D is unresolved. The CDR3 sequence is 15 residues long. V was shortened by 4 bases and J by 6 bases, with 18 bases between the two germline ends. Germline V lookup: CDR1 SEHNR, CDR2 FQNEAQ (reference sequence). The CDR3 DNA reads TGTGCCAGCAGCTCCGAGGGTTTGAGGGTTGCTGAAGCTTTCTTT. Translating gives CASSSEGLRVAEAFF.

V is TRBV11-2 and J is TRBJ2-5, with TRBD2 identical over 13 bases. The CDR3 covers 17 residues. V was clipped by 0 bases and J by 5 bases; unmatched bases: 6. Germline V gene data show CDR1 as SGHAT and CDR2 as FQNNGV. CDR3 bases: TGTGCCAGCAGCTTAGAATCGACTAGCGGGAGGTCGGAGACCCAGTACTTC. This codes for CASSLESTSGRSETQYF. Full variable domain (outside the CDR3, taken from reference TRBV11-2 and TRBJ2-5): EAGVAQSPRYKIIEKRQSVAFWCNPISGHATLYWYQQILGQGPKLLIQFQNNGVVDDSQLPKDRFSAERLKGVDSTLKIQPAKLEDSAVYLCASSLESTSGRSETQYFGPGTRLLVL.

This clonotype was picked up a small number of times. This chain connects TRBV7-8 to TRBJ1-5; no clear D gene. CDR1 is SGHVS and CDR2 is FQNEAQ in the germline V gene. V lost 1 base and J lost 3, with 10 bases in between. The CDR3 has 15 residues. The CDR3 loop reads CASSLDGPNNQPQHF. The CDR3 DNA reads as TGTGCCAGCAGCTTAGACGGACCGAACAATCAGCCCCAGCATTTT.

This clonotype has a handful of counts. The chain employs TRBV20-1 and TRBJ2-5; 7 bases map to TRBD2. J gave up 2 bases and V 0 bases, and 6 bases lay outside the gene matches. Per the germline V gene, CDR1 is DFQATT and CDR2 is SNEGSKA (reference sequence). The CDR3 has 15 residues. The CDR3 DNA is TGCAGTGCTAGAGATCTCGCGGGAGCGCAAGAGACCCAGTACTTC. This translates into CSARDLAGAQETQYF.

This clonotype was counted many times. This chain links TRBV20-1 with TRBJ2-3; 7 nucleotides match TRBD2. The germline CDR1 and CDR2 sequences are DFQATT and SNEGSKA (reference sequence). V shed 4 bases and J 6 bases; nucleotides not matched to a gene: 7. The length of the CDR3 is 13 residues. The CDR3 spells CSATRDYSDTQYF. CDR3 in DNA: TGCAGTGCTACCCGGGACTATTCCGATACGCAGTATTTT.

A few counts support this clonotype. The chain uses TRBV5-1 and TRBJ2-1; 14 bases match TRBD2. This CDR3 has 15 amino acids. The trim removed 7 bases at V and 8 bases at J, leaving 8 bases unmatched. The germline V gene has CDR1 SGHRS and CDR2 YFSETQ. CDR3 amino acids: CASGLGTSGSHEQFF. CDR3 coding DNA: TGCGCCAGCGGCCTGGGGACTAGCGGGAGCCATGAGCAGTTCTTC.

This clonotype was observed at least ten times. CDR3 nucleotide sequence: TGTGCCAGCAGTTTAGTCTCGGGGCAGGGAGCCTACAATGAGCAGTTCTTC. It yields the protein CASSLVSGQGAYNEQFF. The chain has TRBV12-3 or TRBV12-4 and TRBJ2-1; either TRBD1 or TRBD2 may fit D (5 bases each). CDR3 length: 17 residues. The V gene lost 1 base and the J gene lost 2 bases, with 15 bases spanning the gap.

This clonotype appeared a few times. This chain links TRBV3-1 with TRBJ1-1; no firm D call. Germline V gene data show CDR1 as LGHDT and CDR2 as YNNKEL (reference sequence). This CDR3 comprises 14 residues. V lost 6 bases, J lost 5 bases, and 16 bases lay in between. DNA of the CDR3: TGTGCCAGCAGGGCGCAGAACGAGTGGACTGAAGCTTTCTTT. Translation: CASRAQNEWTEAFF.